The 4 T cell receptor beta chains below all came from one sample that was sequenced in a study of T cells in Graves' hyperthyroidism and ophthalmopathy. Amplified regions were TCR beta CDR3 sequences from RNA transcripts. Primed by the HTBI set, a first-round RT-PCR was run on the TCR CDR3. MiXCR was run by TCRdb on the multiplex PCR reads, yielding one entry per CDR3 protein. The sample lists almost 250,000 distinct CDR3 sequences, almost 25% occurring once. The sample comprised blood. The receptors shown here come from a woman aged 40 to 50 with Graves' ophthalmopathy.

The V call is TRBV6-2 or TRBV6-3, the J call TRBJ1-1; 7 nucleotides line up with TRBD1. The V gene end was trimmed by 7 bases and the J gene end by 1 base; junction bases not matched to a gene: 3. Germline V lookup: CDR1 MNHEY, CDR2 SVGEGT. The CDR3 spans 13 residues. In nucleotides, the CDR3 is TGTGCCAGCATACCAGGGGGGAACACTGAAGCTTTCTTT. Amino acids: CASIPGGNTEAFF.

The chain is built from TRBV27 and TRBJ2-7; TRBD2 agrees at 7 bases. The J segment lost 3 bases and the V segment lost 5 bases, leaving 1 base of the junction unmatched. The CDR3 sequence is 12 residues long. Germline CDR1 reads MNHEY; CDR2 reads SMNVEV (reference sequence). CDR3 residues: CASSGGVYEQYF. CDR3 sequence (DNA): TGTGCCAGCAGTGGGGGGGTCTACGAGCAGTACTTC.

This clonotype was picked up many times. The chain has TRBV12-3 or TRBV12-4 and TRBJ2-7; TRBD2 matches 7 bases. This CDR3 comprises 14 residues. V lost 6 bases to trimming and J lost 3 bases; unmatched junction nucleotides: 8. Here the CDR3 reads CASSPSGRGYEQYF. CDR3 nucleotide sequence: TGTGCCAGCAGCCCCTCAGGGAGGGGCTACGAGCAGTACTTC.

This clonotype has a count of ten or more. The chain has TRBV7-3 and TRBJ1-2; TRBD1 is a possible D gene (6 bases). The CDR3 has 14 residues. The germline CDR1 and CDR2 sequences are SGHTA and FQGTGA. V shed 2 bases and J shed 7 bases, with 14 bases lying between them. DNA of the CDR3: TGTGCCAGCAGCTTAGAAGGTTGGGGGGCTGGCTACACCTTC. Its protein is CASSLEGWGAGYTF. Combining the CDR3 with reference TRBV7-3 and TRBJ1-2 gives the whole variable domain GAGVSQTPSNKVTEKGKYVELRCDPISGHTALYWYRQSLGQGPEFLIYFQGTGAADDSGLPNDRFFAVRPEGSVSTLKIQRTERGDSAVYLCASSLEGWGAGYTFGSGTRLTVV.